These T cell receptor beta chains were read from a single sample in a study of breast tumors, draining lymph nodes, adjacent tissues. MiXCR, run by TCRdb on the multiplex PCR reads, gives a single entry per CDR3 protein. The data contain 150,000 to 200,000 distinct CDR3 sequences, roughly a third of them seen just once; the ten biggest clones take up roughly 4.3%. The sequenced sample consisted of axillary lymph node tissue. These receptors originate from a female donor with breast cancer. Some clones in this sample may be carry-over from other donors' samples. Each CDR3 is given with its conserved first and last residue. A D gene is named only where the DNA matches it firmly. Size is omitted from some rows. Given values are once, few, many or a class for expanded clones.

V gene	D gene	clone size	J gene	CDR3 protein
TRBV20-1	.	many	TRBJ1-2	CSAQYTGFFGYTF
TRBV2	TRBD2	many	TRBJ2-7	CASSEGLAGPPLRLYEQYF
TRBV11-2	.	many	TRBJ2-3	CASSRFPSDTQYF
TRBV4-1	.	.	TRBJ1-4	CASSQLMGMREKLFF
TRBV2	.	.	TRBJ1-1	CASSVARGGTEAFF
TRBV6-4	.	.	TRBJ2-1	CANAIGQRF
TRBV29-1	.	.	TRBJ1-4	CSADSGTNEKLFF
TRBV2	.	.	TRBJ1-5	CASADGGNQPQHF
TRBV24-1	.	many	TRBJ1-2	CATSDFWALYF
TRBV12-3/TRBV12-4	.	many	TRBJ2-3	CASSLGRGTQYF
TRBV6-6	.	many	TRBJ1-2	CASSYQGGANYGYTF
TRBV20-1	.	many	TRBJ2-7	CSATPPAHYEQYF
TRBV7-9	.	.	TRBJ1-3	CASSLALTSDGNTIYF
TRBV2	TRBD2	many	TRBJ2-1	CASSASGSFHNEQFF
TRBV5-1	TRBD2	many	TRBJ2-7	CASSPPSGGFYEQYF
TRBV11-3	.	.	TRBJ2-3	CASSRTGLGGTDTQYF
TRBV11-2	.	many	TRBJ2-2	CASSSPRGTNTGELFF
TRBV10-3	.	many	TRBJ2-5	CAISDPESRTSQKGETQYF
TRBV7-6	.	many	TRBJ2-7	CASSLFGLGPYYEQYF
TRBV6-6	.	.	TRBJ1-3	CASRSGSFGNTIYF
TRBV6-6	.	.	TRBJ1-1	CASSYGRDPGRVGAFF
TRBV28	TRBD1	few	TRBJ1-5	CASSNQAGGFQPQHF
TRBV9	TRBD1	many	TRBJ2-2	CASSQGASLTGELFF
TRBV20-1	TRBD2	many	TRBJ2-1	CSARGRGLAGGSSYNEQFF
TRBV5-1	TRBD1	.	TRBJ2-6	CASSTGTGGIVTEAF
TRBV20-1	.	many	TRBJ1-2	CSAKAGGQGYTF
TRBV11-2	.	.	TRBJ1-1	CASSSGRGGTEAFF
TRBV6-2/TRBV6-3	TRBD1	.	TRBJ2-7	CASRRTGKDEQYF
TRBV6-1	.	many	TRBJ1-2	CASRLGARYGYTF
TRBV2	.	.	TRBJ1-1	CASESVGGRGDTEAFF
TRBV19	.	many	TRBJ2-6	CASTRQGGSGANVLTF
TRBV4-2	.	many	TRBJ2-2	CASSQAPRDGRNRELFF
TRBV7-9	TRBD1	many	TRBJ2-5	CASRWGTGGEKTQYF
TRBV7-8	.	once	TRBJ2-5	CASSLAGSQYF
TRBV19	TRBD2	.	TRBJ2-5	CASSRVGGAGVGKTQYF
TRBV2	.	many	TRBJ1-2	CASSGLIRSSGGYTF
TRBV28	.	few	TRBJ2-7	CASSPGEPSSYEQYF
TRBV20-1	TRBD2	many	TRBJ2-1	CSARGGGRSVFNEQFF
TRBV20-1	TRBD2	many	TRBJ2-7	CSAISLSGGSYEQYF
TRBV19	TRBD2	many	TRBJ2-2	CASSIPGEGTGELFF
TRBV5-6	TRBD1	many	TRBJ1-5	CASSSVAGGEDQPQHF
TRBV29-1	TRBD2	many	TRBJ2-7	CSVLGLAGADEQYF
TRBV9	.	many	TRBJ2-5	CASSVADRRETQYF
TRBV6-5	TRBD1	many	TRBJ2-3	CASSERGQGWWRGSTDTQYF
TRBV20-1	TRBD2	many	TRBJ2-7	CSATSGFAYEQYF
TRBV18	TRBD1	many	TRBJ1-5	CASSPGDRDWQPQHF
TRBV7-9	.	few	TRBJ2-7	CASSSAGVHEQYF
TRBV20-1	.	many	TRBJ2-1	CSARGTTLGEQFF
TRBV29-1	.	.	TRBJ2-7	CSVDDNNYEQYF
TRBV3-1	TRBD2	.	TRBJ2-5	CPSSQDTSGSGETQYF
TRBV19	TRBD1	many	TRBJ2-7	CASSSPGTGGRYEQYF
TRBV7-9	TRBD2	many	TRBJ2-1	CASSWTSGRAVNEQFF
TRBV18	TRBD1	.	TRBJ2-7	CASSLGTGRAYEQYF
TRBV3-1	.	.	TRBJ1-2	CASSSGSVGGYYGYTF
TRBV20-1	.	many	TRBJ2-1	CSVSRGAANEQFF